The 6 T cell receptor beta chains below come from one sample, sequenced in a study of sequential checkpoint blockade in melanoma. Using immunoSEQ multiplex PCR, the repertoire was profiled, and TCRdb retains in-frame clones only, with some absent. The table has 20,000 or so clones, roughly 66% seen once. Sample treatment: randomized to nivolumab then ipilimumab (arm A) or the reverse (arm B). Sequencing used CD8+ T cells sorted from blood (inferred from file names), obtained from a patient given nivolumab and ipilimumab in sequence. These receptors all stem from a human donor with melanoma.

The gene calls are TRBV30 and TRBJ2-1, with unresolved D. CDR3 length: 12 residues. V gave up 4 bases and J gave up 5 bases, with 9 bases separating them. Germline V CDR1 and CDR2: GTSNPN, SVGIG (reference sequence). Here the CDR3 DNA reads TGTGCCTGGACGAGGATTAACAATGAGCAGTTCTTC. Translating gives CAWTRINNEQFF.

This chain uses TRBV11-2 with TRBJ2-1; 8 bases fit TRBD2. The trim removed 0 bases at V and 3 bases at J, leaving 4 bases unmatched. The length of the CDR3 is 16 residues. From germline, CDR1 is SGHAT and CDR2 FQNNGV. For the CDR3, the DNA is TGTGCCAGCAGCTTAGAAGCGGGGGATTACTACAATGAGCAGTTCTTC. Translation: CASSLEAGDYYNEQFF.

The V call is TRBV5-1, the J call TRBJ1-2; 8 bases are a match to TRBD1. Germline V gene sequence: CDR1 SGHRS, CDR2 YFSETQ. This CDR3 spans 16 amino acids. J lost 8 bases, V lost 3 bases, and 15 bases had no gene match. The CDR3 DNA sequence: TGCGCCAGCAGCTGGGCCGAGACAGGGGCCTTCTGGGGCTACACCTTC. Its protein product is CASSWAETGAFWGYTF. Full variable domain (outside the CDR3, taken from reference TRBV5-1 and TRBJ1-2): KAGVTQTPRYLIKTRGQQVTLSCSPISGHRSVSWYQQTPGQGLQFLFEYFSETQRNKGNFPGRFSGRQFSNSRSEMNVSTLELGDSALYLCASSWAETGAFWGYTFGSGTRLTVV.

The V gene is TRBV28, the J gene TRBJ1-4; no clear D gene. CDR1 MDHEN and CDR2 SYDVKM come from the germline V gene. V gave up 6 bases and J gave up 8 bases, with 16 bases separating them. There are 14 residues in the CDR3. The CDR3 region has the DNA TGTGCCAGCAGACCTTTCGGTCCGAGAGAAAAACTGTTTTTT. This gives the protein CASRPFGPREKLFF.

The chain uses TRBV7-8 and TRBJ2-7; tentative D call: TRBD1 (7 bases). The CDR3 extends over 18 amino acids. Per germline, CDR1 SGHVS and CDR2 FQNEAQ. The ends were cut back, 3 bases at V and 0 bases at J, with 21 bases in the middle. CDR3 sequence: CASSFSSVVGQFSYEQYF. DNA for the CDR3: TGTGCCAGCAGCTTCTCTAGCGTGGTGGGACAGTTCTCCTACGAGCAGTACTTC.

This chain joins TRBV2 and TRBJ1-2; TRBD1 might be the D (6 bases). The V gene's germline CDR1 is SNHLY and CDR2 FYNNEI. The CDR3 is 15 residues long. V shed 2 bases and J shed 0 bases, with 10 bases lying between them. The CDR3 bases are TGTGCCAGCAGTGAATTTAGGGGGTCTAACTATGGCTACACCTTC. This sequence encodes CASSEFRGSNYGYTF.